A single sample gave rise to the 9 T cell receptor beta chains below, sequenced in a study of cytomegalovirus exposure and HLA in healthy donors (dated by TCRdb to about 2017). The library was obtained by the immunoSEQ multiplex PCR assay. A mixture of 60 forward primers for TCR Vbeta segments and 13 reverse primers for TCR Jbeta segments was used in the multiplex PCR. TCRdb provides this immuneACCESS table in a form limited to in-frame rearrangements. Some clones are lacking; in checked studies, under half of them reflect an unresolved V gene, and why the rest are absent is not known. A total of 220,000 or so clones appear in this sample, about 74% of them only once. The biggest ten clones account for 1.8% of the sample. Specimen: PBMCs. The receptors originated from a woman in her twenties or thirties in good health and CMV-seronegative.

The chain combines TRBV6-5 with TRBJ2-2; TRBD1 is a possible D gene (6 bases). This CDR3 has 13 amino acids. Germline CDR1 is MNHEY and CDR2 is SVGAGI. The V and J ends lost 4 bases and 5 bases respectively, with 8 bases between them. CDR3: CASSSTGTGELFF. The DNA of the CDR3 is TGTGCCAGCAGTTCCACAGGGACCGGGGAGCTGTTTTTT.

The J gene is TRBJ1-1, the V gene TRBV5-1; the match to TRBD1 covers 8 bases. Germline-derived CDR1 and CDR2 are SGHRS and YFSETQ. This CDR3 has 17 residues. J gave up 3 bases and V 4 bases, and 14 bases lay outside the gene matches. The CDR3 nucleotides are TGCGCCAGCAGCCCTCAGCCTTCACAGGGGGAGGACACTGAAGCTTTCTTT. It codes for CASSPQPSQGEDTEAFF.

The chain is built from TRBV6-1 and TRBJ1-2; D may be TRBD1 (5 bases). There are 15 residues in the CDR3. Between the trimmed V and J ends, which lost 0 bases and 2 bases, there was a span of 10 bases. Germline CDR1 is MNHNS and CDR2 is SASEGT. CDR3 region: CASSEASGGNYGYTF. The CDR3, as DNA: TGTGCCAGCAGTGAAGCGTCGGGGGGGAACTATGGCTACACCTTC.

V usage is TRBV25-1 and J usage is TRBJ2-5; D possibly corresponds to TRBD2 (5 bases). The CDR3 is 16 amino acids. The germline gives CDR1 MGHDK, CDR2 SYGVNS. Trimming removed 1 base at V and 2 bases at J, with 14 bases between. Here the CDR3 DNA reads TGTGCCAGCAGTGAATTTAGGGCCAGGACTCAAGAGACCCAGTACTTC. Protein sequence: CASSEFRARTQETQYF. The complete variable domain, with remaining parts taken from reference TRBV25-1 and TRBJ2-5, reads EADIYQTPRYLVIGTGKKITLECSQTMGHDKMYWYQQDPGMELHLIHYSYGVNSTEKGDLSSESTVSRIRTEHFPLTLESARPSHTSQYLCASSEFRARTQETQYFGPGTRLLVL.

This clone appeared a few times. The CDR3, as DNA: TGCGCCAGCAGCTCGCAGGGGGCCGCTGAAGCTTTCTTT. Its protein product is CASSSQGAAEAFF. This chain connects TRBV5-1 to TRBJ1-1; TRBD1 matches at 8 bases. With V trimmed by 3 bases and J by 6 bases, 4 bases remained unmatched. CDR3 length: 13 amino acids. The V gene's germline CDR1 is SGHRS and CDR2 YFSETQ.

V gene TRBV11-2 combines with J gene TRBJ1-5; 9 positions agree with TRBD1. Germline V gene sequence: CDR1 SGHAT, CDR2 FQNNGV. The ends lost 2 bases at V and 7 bases at J; junction bases unmatched: 3. This CDR3 has 14 amino acids. Here the CDR3 reads CASSLTGGDQPQHF. CDR3 sequence (DNA): TGTGCCAGCAGCTTAACAGGGGGCGACCAGCCCCAGCATTTT.

The J gene is TRBJ1-4, the V gene TRBV6-1, with 8 bases that match TRBD1. The CDR3 spans 15 residues. V was clipped by 8 bases and J by 6 bases; unmatched bases: 11. Germline CDR1 is MNHNS and CDR2 is SASEGT. CDR3 coding DNA: TGTGCCAGCTGGTCCCCGCCGGGACAGGATGAAAAACTGTTTTTT. Encoded protein: CASWSPPGQDEKLFF.

This chain joins TRBV9 and TRBJ1-2; possibly TRBD1 for D (6 bases). Germline CDR1 and CDR2: SGDLS and YYNGEE. V shed 2 bases and J shed 3 bases, with 14 bases lying between them. This CDR3 comprises 15 residues. Here the CDR3 reads CASSVGQLIHYGYTF. DNA for the CDR3: TGTGCCAGCAGCGTCGGACAGTTAATCCACTATGGCTACACCTTC.

There are a few counts of this clone. V and J are TRBV7-2 and TRBJ1-1, with D hard to call. V was shortened by 5 bases and J by 5 bases, with 21 bases between the two germline ends. This CDR3 region has 16 residues. Germline lookup yields CDR1 SGHTA and CDR2 FQGNSA. This CDR3 reads CASSPPDHWLETEAFF. The DNA of the CDR3 is TGTGCCAGCAGCCCCCCAGACCATTGGCTGGAGACTGAAGCTTTCTTT.